A selection of T cell receptor beta chains follows, all from one sample in a study of cytomegalovirus exposure and HLA in healthy donors. The data were produced by immunoSEQ multiplex PCR, yet TCRdb's version contains in-frame clones alone and is incomplete. The sample shows over 50,000 clones, roughly 92% of them seen only once. Sequencing was done on a sample of PBMCs. Receptors were obtained from a man between 18 and 35 years old in good health and CMV-seropositive. Each CDR3 is given with its conserved first and last residue. The D gene is left open where the match is weak. Some rows have no size entry. The others give once, few or many, or a class for an expanded clone.

TRBD1,.,TRBV6-1,TRBJ2-2,TGTGCCAGCAGTGCGGGACAGGGTCGGGTTTTTGGGGAGCTGTTTTTT,CASSAGQGRVFGELFF
.,.,TRBV11-3,TRBJ1-1,TGTGCCAGCAGCTTAACATCGACGGGCACTGAAGCTTTCTTT,CASSLTSTGTEAFF
.,.,TRBV11-2,TRBJ1-2,TGTGCCAGCAGCTTAGATGTAGCGGCGGTGGATGGCTACACCTTC,CASSLDVAAVDGYTF
TRBD2,.,TRBV30,TRBJ2-5,TGTGCCTGGAGTCGGGGAGCGGGAGCTGGGGGGGAGACCCAGTACTTC,CAWSRGAGAGGETQYF
.,once,TRBV19,TRBJ2-1,TGTGCCAGTAAAATTACAGGGCTACGGAATGAGCAGTTCTTC,CASKITGLRNEQFF
TRBD2,once,TRBV28,TRBJ2-7,TGTGCCAGCACCCTCGGTAGCGGGACCTACGAGCAGTACTTC,CASTLGSGTYEQYF
TRBD2,.,TRBV5-1,TRBJ2-1,TGCGCCAGCAGCTTGGGTACTAGCGGAAACTACAATGAGCAGTTCTTC,CASSLGTSGNYNEQFF
.,.,TRBV27,TRBJ2-1,TGTGCCAGCAGTTTACTCGGGAGTCTCTACAATGAGCAGTTCTTC,CASSLLGSLYNEQFF
.,.,TRBV5-1,TRBJ1-1,TGCGCCAGCAGCCTCAACGGACAGCCGAACACTGAAGCTTTCTTT,CASSLNGQPNTEAFF
TRBD2,.,TRBV10-3,TRBJ2-7,TGTGCCATCAGTGAGTCGGGGACTAGTCGGTACGAGCAGTACTTC,CAISESGTSRYEQYF
.,.,TRBV5-1,TRBJ2-7,TGCGCCAGCAGCCCCTCATCCGGGGTCTACGAGCAGTACTTC,CASSPSSGVYEQYF
.,.,TRBV5-1,TRBJ2-5,TGCGCCAGCAGCTTCTCCGAAGAGACCCAGTACTTC,CASSFSEETQYF
TRBD1,.,TRBV6-5,TRBJ2-7,TGTGCCAGCAGTCCAGACAGGGGAAGGGCCTACGAGCAGTACTTC,CASSPDRGRAYEQYF
TRBD2,.,TRBV5-1,TRBJ2-7,TGCGCCAGCGGCCCGGTAGCGGGGCTCGAGCAGTACTTC,CASGPVAGLEQYF
.,.,TRBV7-9,TRBJ2-1,TGTGCCAGCCACCCCTCAGGGGAGTATTTCTACAATGAGCAGTTCTTC,CASHPSGEYFYNEQFF
.,.,TRBV5-5,TRBJ1-4,TGTGCCAGCCGGCGGGGGGGGCTGACTAATGAAAAACTGTTTTTT,CASRRGGLTNEKLFF
.,.,TRBV29-1,TRBJ1-2,TGCAGCGTACAGGGAACAGGGCCAAACTATGGCTACACCTTC,CSVQGTGPNYGYTF
.,.,TRBV7-9,TRBJ2-7,TGTGCCAGCAGCTTGCTAGGAGACTACGAGCAGTACTTC,CASSLLGDYEQYF
.,.,TRBV5-1,TRBJ1-5,TGCGCCAGCAGCCCAAGTCCAGGGTATCAGCCCCAGCATTTT,CASSPSPGYQPQHF
.,.,TRBV5-4,TRBJ2-7,TGTGCCAGCAGCGCCGACAGCCCCTACGAGCAGTACTTC,CASSADSPYEQYF
.,once,TRBV5-6,TRBJ1-1,TGTGCCAGCAGCTTGGCTACAGGGAACACTGAAGCTTTCTTT,CASSLATGNTEAFF
TRBD2,.,TRBV5-1,TRBJ2-1,TGCGCCAGCACCGGCGGGACTAGCGGGGGGGATGAGCAGTTCTTC,CASTGGTSGGDEQFF
TRBD1,.,TRBV11-2,TRBJ2-1,TGTGCCAGCAGCCGGACAGGGCGGAATGAGCAGTTCTTC,CASSRTGRNEQFF
.,.,TRBV30,TRBJ1-2,TGTGCCTGGAGTGTAAGGCAGGGGTACTATGGCTACACCTTC,CAWSVRQGYYGYTF
.,.,TRBV6-5,TRBJ2-3,TGTGCCAGCAGGAGCGGTGACCCACTAGATACGCAGTATTTT,CASRSGDPLDTQYF
TRBD1,.,TRBV5-1,TRBJ2-7,TGCGCCAGCAGCCGGGGGACAGGGACTTACGAGCAGTACTTC,CASSRGTGTYEQYF
TRBD1,.,TRBV7-8,TRBJ1-5,TGTGCCAGCAGCTCTGGGACAGTTAGCAATCAGCCCCAGCATTTT,CASSSGTVSNQPQHF
TRBD2,.,TRBV19,TRBJ2-1,TGTGCCAGTAGCACTAGCGGGAGGGGAGGGGCCAATGAGCAGTTCTTC,CASSTSGRGGANEQFF
.,once,TRBV5-1,TRBJ2-1,TGCGCCAGCAGCCCCCTCGGCCCAGGCGATGAGCAGTTCTTC,CASSPLGPGDEQFF
.,.,TRBV11-2,TRBJ2-1,TGTGCCAGCAGCTTAGCGGGGGCCTACAATGAGCAGTTCTTC,CASSLAGAYNEQFF
.,.,TRBV5-1,TRBJ2-1,TGCGCCAGCAGCTTGTCGGGGGATAACGCCTACAATGAGCAGTTCTTC,CASSLSGDNAYNEQFF
.,.,TRBV28,TRBJ2-7,TGTGCCAGCAGTACAATACACGATATATACTTC,CASSTIHDIYF
TRBD1,.,TRBV6-1,TRBJ1-5,TGTGCCAGCACCTCCCGGGACAGGGCGGCTCAGCCCCAGCATTTT,CASTSRDRAAQPQHF
.,.,TRBV23-1,TRBJ1-5,TGCGCCAGCACTCGATCCTCGCAGGGAAATCAGCCCCAGCATTTT,CASTRSSQGNQPQHF
TRBD1,.,TRBV7-6,TRBJ2-3,TGTGCCAGCAGCTCTAGACAGGGGGCCCGGACTTTGCACACAGATACGCAGTATTTT,CASSSRQGARTLHTDTQYF
.,.,TRBV14,TRBJ1-1,TGTGCCAGCAGCCAAGGAATGGGAGGGCAAGCTTTCTTT,CASSQGMGGQAFF
TRBD1,.,TRBV4-2,TRBJ1-1,TGTGCCAGCAGGGGATTACAGGGGGGTAGGATGAACACTGAAGCTTTCTTT,CASRGLQGGRMNTEAFF
.,.,TRBV27,TRBJ1-4,TGTGCCAGCCAAAACCTTGAGGATGAAAAACTGTTTTTT,CASQNLEDEKLFF
.,.,TRBV6-6,TRBJ1-5,TGTGCCAGCACCGGGACACCATATCGCAATAAGCGGCCCCAGCATTTT,CASTGTPYRNKRPQHF
.,.,TRBV10-2,TRBJ1-1,TGCGCCAGTCGGAGCCCGAGGCTTATGAACACTGAAGCTTTCTTT,CASRSPRLMNTEAFF
TRBD2,once,TRBV7-6,TRBJ2-1,TGTGCCAGCAGCCCTCGAGGTGCTAGCGGGAGGGCCGTCCCCTACAATGAGCAGTTCTTC,CASSPRGASGRAVPYNEQFF
.,few,TRBV29-1,TRBJ2-7,TGCAGCGTCGAAGACAGTTCTGGGCAGTACTTC,CSVEDSSGQYF
TRBD2,.,TRBV19,TRBJ2-7,TGTGCCAGTAGCTATGGAACCGGGACTAGCGGTACGCAGTACTTC,CASSYGTGTSGTQYF